This T cell receptor (beta chain) was recovered during a study of blood T cell repertoires in COVID-19. Measured with immunoSEQ multiplex PCR; TCRdb has only the in-frame clones, and not every one. The table lists 450,000 or so clones, over 75% of them singletons. Trimming shortened V by 0 bases and J by 2 bases, and 14 bases separated the two germline ends. In germline, CDR1 is LGHDT, CDR2 YNNKEL (reference sequence). The CDR3 extends over 16 amino acids. This TCR was recovered from a woman between 40 and 55 years old with COVID-19, enrolled during active disease. The gene calls are TRBV3-1 (or the pseudogene TRBV3-2) and TRBJ2-7, with D possibly matching TRBD1 (6 bases). Sequencing was carried out using peripheral blood. CDR3 coding DNA: TGTGCCAGCAGCCAAGATCTTCAGGGGAGTCCCTACGAGCAGTACTTC. This encodes CASSQDLQGSPYEQYF.